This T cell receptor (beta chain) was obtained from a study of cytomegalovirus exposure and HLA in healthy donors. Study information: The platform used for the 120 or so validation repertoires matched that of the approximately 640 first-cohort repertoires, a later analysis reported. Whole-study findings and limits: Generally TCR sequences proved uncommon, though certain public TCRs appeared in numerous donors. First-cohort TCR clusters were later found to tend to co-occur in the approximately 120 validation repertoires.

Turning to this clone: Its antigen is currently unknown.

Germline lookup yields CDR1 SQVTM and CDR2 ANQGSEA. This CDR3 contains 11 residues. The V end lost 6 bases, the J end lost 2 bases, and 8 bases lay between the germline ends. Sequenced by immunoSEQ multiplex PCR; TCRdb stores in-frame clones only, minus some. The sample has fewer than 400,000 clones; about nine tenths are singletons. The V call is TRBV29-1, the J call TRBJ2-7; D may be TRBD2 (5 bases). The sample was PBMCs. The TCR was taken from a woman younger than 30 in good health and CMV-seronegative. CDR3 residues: CSVRVTYEQYF. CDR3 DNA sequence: TGCAGCGTGAGGGTCACCTACGAGCAGTACTTC.